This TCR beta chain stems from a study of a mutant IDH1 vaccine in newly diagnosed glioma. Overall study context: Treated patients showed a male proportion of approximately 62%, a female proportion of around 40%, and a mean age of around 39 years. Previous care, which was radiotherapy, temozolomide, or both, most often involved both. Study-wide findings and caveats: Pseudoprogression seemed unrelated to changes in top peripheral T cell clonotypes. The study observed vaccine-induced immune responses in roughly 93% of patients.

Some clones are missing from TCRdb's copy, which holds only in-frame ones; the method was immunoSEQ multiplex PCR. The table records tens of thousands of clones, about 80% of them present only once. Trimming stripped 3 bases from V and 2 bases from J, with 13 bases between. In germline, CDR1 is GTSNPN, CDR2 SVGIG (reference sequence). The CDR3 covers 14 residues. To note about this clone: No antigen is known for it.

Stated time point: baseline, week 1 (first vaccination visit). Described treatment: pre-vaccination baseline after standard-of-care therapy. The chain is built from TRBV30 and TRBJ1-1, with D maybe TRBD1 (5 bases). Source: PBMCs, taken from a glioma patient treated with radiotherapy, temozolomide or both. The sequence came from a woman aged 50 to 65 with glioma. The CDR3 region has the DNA TGTGCCTGGAGAGCCCAGGGAGGTAACACTGAAGCTTTCTTT. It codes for CAWRAQGGNTEAFF.